This record concerns one T cell receptor beta chain sequence. What it binds is unknown. Data came from immunoSEQ multiplex PCR; TCRdb stores just in-frame clones and leaves some out. The sample carries about 140,000 clones, 90% recorded once. The sample belongs to a study of T cell responses to AZD1222 COVID-19 vaccine. Study-wide results and limits: Receipt of two AZD1222 doses was followed by a rise in Spike-specific TCR breadth and depth. The CD4 TCRs associated with vaccination extended across spike and predominated at 160-218 and 743-854.

The analysis combined second doses at about 4 or about 12 weeks. The sample here was peripheral blood, taken 28 days after the second AZD1222 dose. The TCR comes from an adult who received the AZD1222 COVID-19 vaccine.

CDR3 residues: CASSAGTLPYEQYF. Here the CDR3 DNA reads TGTGCCAGCAGCGCCGGGACTCTTCCCTACGAGCAGTACTTC. This chain joins TRBV7-2 and TRBJ2-7; the D gene is possibly TRBD2 (6 bases). V gave up 5 bases and J gave up 2 bases, with 13 bases separating them. Germline-derived CDR1 and CDR2 are SGHTA and FQGNSA. The CDR3 extends over 14 amino acids. The variable domain in full, with the rest retrieved from reference TRBV7-2 and TRBJ2-7, is GAGVSQSPSNKVTEKGKDVELRCDPISGHTALYWYRQSLGQGLEFLIYFQGNSAPDKSGLPSDRFSAERTGGSVSTLTIQRTQQEDSAVYLCASSAGTLPYEQYFGPGTRLTVT.